This T cell receptor beta chain appears in the sequencing data of a study of somatic mutations in cytotoxic T cells in rheumatoid arthritis. Study-level points and caveats: A significant difference in CD8+ T-cell clonality was not found between rheumatoid arthritis patients and age-matched healthy controls. TRBV07 showed slight underrepresentation in rheumatoid arthritis patients, unadjusted for multiple comparisons. Each of about an eighth of the 65 patients had a largest CD8+ clone that made up more than 20% of CD8+ cells.

The V end lost 4 bases, the J end lost 6 bases, and 11 bases lay between the germline ends. Germline values: CDR1 MNHEY, CDR2 SVGAGI. This CDR3 has 13 amino acids. A word on this clone: Its target is not known.

Using immunoSEQ multiplex PCR, the repertoire was profiled, and TCRdb retains in-frame clones only, with some absent. The repertoire holds about 30,000 clones, with approximately 78% as singletons. The receptor was derived from an adult with rheumatoid arthritis. The chain has TRBV6-5 and TRBJ2-3; D is possibly TRBD2 (5 bases). The sequencing input was CD8+ T cells sorted from blood. As DNA, the CDR3 is TGTGCCAGCAGTTCACCAACTAGGGATACGCAGTATTTT. Translating gives CASSSPTRDTQYF.